This T cell receptor beta chain was sequenced in a study of blood T cell repertoires in COVID-19. Study-level information: Whether acute or convalescent, the COVID-19 samples came from the United States, Italy and Spain. The cDNA or gDNA used as material had been derived from T cells, B-cell-depleted T cells, or PBMCs.

In its sample, this clone was seen once. In the original analysis: Estimates of nucleated cell counts were drawn from the amplification of reference gene primers. The protocol was immunoSEQ multiplex PCR, while the TCRdb copy is restricted to in-frame clones and leaves out a portion. The D gene and trimming were derived from the DNA, and the V and J assignments and clone size from that table. The sample records 18,000 or so clones, over 75% being singletons. Sequencing was carried out using peripheral blood. The clonotype comes from a middle-aged man with active or convalescent COVID-19.

This CDR3 reads CATSDSTTFGLHF. The CDR3 DNA reads TGTGCCACTTCGGACAGTACAACCTTCGGACTCCACTTT. The chain combines TRBV6-5 with TRBJ1-6, with D possibly TRBD1 on 6 matching bases. V dropped 10 bases and J dropped 16 bases, with 23 bases sitting between them. Germline CDR1 reads MNHEY; CDR2 reads SVGAGI. The CDR3 extends over 13 amino acids.